This is a list of T cell receptor beta chains from one sample in a study of T-cell reconstitution after alpha-beta-depleted transplantation in children. One entry per CDR3 protein results from TCRdb running MiXCR on the PCR reads. The repertoire holds 200,000 or so distinct CDR3 sequences, under 8.5% seen once, with about 5.9% in the top ten. Material: PBMCs, obtained before TCRalphabeta/CD19-depleted stem cell transplant. The source of these receptors is a boy younger than 10 with acute lymphoblastic leukemia, due to receive a stem cell transplant. The CDR3 runs from the conserved cysteine through the conserved F or W. A D gene is named only where the DNA matches it firmly. Some rows have no size entry. The others give once, few or many, or a class for an expanded clone.

clone_size d_call j_call v_call cdr3_nt cdr3_aa
many TRBD2 TRBJ2-1 TRBV20-1 TGCAGTGCCCCTACCCTTAGCGGGAGTACCAATGAGCAGTTCTTC CSAPTLSGSTNEQFF
few . TRBJ2-5 TRBV18 TGTGCCAGCTCACCACCGGTGGGAGGAGAGACCCAGTACTTC CASSPPVGGETQYF
few TRBD1 TRBJ2-7 TRBV18 TGTGCCAGCTCACCCTCCCGGGACAGGGGGCGCAGGAGCTCCTACGAGCAGTACTTC CASSPSRDRGRRSSYEQYF
few . TRBJ2-6 TRBV15 TGTGCCACCAGCGGCGGGACACCGTCTGGGGCCAACGTCCTGACTTTC CATSGGTPSGANVLTF
. TRBD1 TRBJ1-1 TRBV4-3 TGCGCCAGCAGCCCGAGCACAGGGGCGACTGAAGCTTTCTTT CASSPSTGATEAFF
. . TRBJ1-2 TRBV20-1 TGCAGTGCTAGTGAAGGGGTGGCAGACTATGGCTACACCTTC CSASEGVADYGYTF
many . TRBJ2-2 TRBV7-9 TGTGCCAGCAGCTACCCCTCTAGGACCGGGGAGCTGTTTTTT CASSYPSRTGELFF
many . TRBJ2-7 TRBV12-3/TRBV12-4 TGTGCCAGCAGGGACGGTTTGCGCGAGCAGTACTTC CASRDGLREQYF
many TRBD1 TRBJ1-1 TRBV28 TGTGCCAGCAGCCGGACAGGGAAAAACACTGAAGCTTTCTTT CASSRTGKNTEAFF
. TRBD1 TRBJ1-3 TRBV20-1 TGCAGTGCCCCGACAGGGGGCTCTGGAAACACCATATATTTT CSAPTGGSGNTIYF
many . TRBJ2-1 TRBV29-1 TGCAGCGTTGGTCGGGCGTCGAATGAGCAGTTCTTC CSVGRASNEQFF
many . TRBJ2-5 TRBV20-1 TGCAGCGGAGCGAGTGGGGGGTCCAAGACCCAGTACTTC CSGASGGSKTQYF
few . TRBJ1-5 TRBV9 TGTGCCAGCAGCGCCGGCGGGGGGAATCAGCCCCAGCATTTT CASSAGGGNQPQHF
many TRBD1 TRBJ2-7 TRBV7-2 TGTGCCAGCAGCTTGTACAGGGGCCCCCCTAACGAGCAGTACTTC CASSLYRGPPNEQYF
. . TRBJ1-2 TRBV5-1 TGCGCCAGCAGCTTGCATCCGACAGCAAACTGTGGCTACACCTTC CASSLHPTANCGYTF
many TRBD2 TRBJ2-3 TRBV6-1 TGTGCCAGCAGCGTGTCTAGCGGGAGTCGCACAGATACGCAGTATTTT CASSVSSGSRTDTQYF
many TRBD2 TRBJ2-7 TRBV3-1 TGTGCCAGCAGCCCGGGACTAGCGAACTACGAGCAGTACTTC CASSPGLANYEQYF
many . TRBJ2-5 TRBV3-1 TGTGCCAGCAGCCAAAGGGACGTTGGGAGGACAGAGACCCAGTACTTC CASSQRDVGRTETQYF
. TRBD1 TRBJ1-1 TRBV28 TGTGCCAGCAGTTTAGGGCAGGGGGTCGGGAACACTGAAGCTTTCTTT CASSLGQGVGNTEAFF
few TRBD2 TRBJ2-2 TRBV7-2 TGTGCCAGCAGCGCCGCGGGAGGGGGGACCGGGGAGCTGTTTTTT CASSAAGGGTGELFF
few . TRBJ1-6 TRBV5-5 TGTGCCAGCAGCGGTGGTCGGCCCTATAATTCACCCCTCCACTTT CASSGGRPYNSPLHF
few . TRBJ2-3 TRBV10-2 TGCGCCAGCGAAGTCGGCGGGGGCCTTAGCACAGATACGCAGTATTTT CASEVGGGLSTDTQYF
many . TRBJ2-1 TRBV29-1 TGCAGCCTCCGGACTGATACTTACAATGAGCAGTTCTTC CSLRTDTYNEQFF
few TRBD2 TRBJ2-5 TRBV20-1 TGCAGTATAGCGGGAGAGCAAGAGACCCAGTACTTC CSIAGEQETQYF
few . TRBJ1-1 TRBV7-9 TGTGCCAGCAGCCCCGCCGGGACAAGAGCTTTCTTT CASSPAGTRAFF
few . TRBJ2-7 TRBV12-3/TRBV12-4 TGTGCCAGCAGTGACCCAGCGGTAGAAAACTACGAGCAGTACTTC CASSDPAVENYEQYF
. . TRBJ2-5 TRBV5-6 TGTGCCAGCAGCTTGAAAGGTCCCCAAGAGACCCAGTACTTC CASSLKGPQETQYF
many TRBD2 TRBJ2-1 TRBV12-3/TRBV12-4 TGTGCCAGCAGTCCCCGCAGGGAGGGACTCTACAATGAGCAGTTCTTC CASSPRREGLYNEQFF
. . TRBJ2-7 TRBV20-1 TGCAGTGCTCTTAAGCGGGCCGAGGGGCCCTACGAGCAGTACTTC CSALKRAEGPYEQYF
few TRBD1 TRBJ1-5 TRBV19 TGTGCCAGTAGCCACGCGGACAGGAATCAGCCCCAGCATTTT CASSHADRNQPQHF
many . TRBJ2-7 TRBV12-5 TGTGCTAGTGGTCCCCCGACAGATCACTACGAGCAGTACTTC CASGPPTDHYEQYF
few . TRBJ1-1 TRBV20-1 TGCAGTGCCCCGCGGAAGTTTGAAGCTTTCTTT CSAPRKFEAFF
many . TRBJ1-1 TRBV27 TGTGCCAGCAGTCCATCGGCAGGGAGGAACACTGAAGCTTTCTTT CASSPSAGRNTEAFF
. . TRBJ2-5 TRBV18 TGTGCCAGCTCACCACCGGGAACGATGCCTGAGACCCAGTACTTC CASSPPGTMPETQYF
. . TRBJ1-6 TRBV12-3/TRBV12-4 TGTGCCAGCAGTGGTACGGGGTTTGGTTCACCCCTCCACTTT CASSGTGFGSPLHF
few TRBD1 TRBJ2-7 TRBV11-2 TGTGCCAGCAGCTCAGGGACAGACCACGAGCAGTACTTC CASSSGTDHEQYF
many TRBD1 TRBJ1-4 TRBV28 TGTGCCAGCACCCGGACAGGCCTAACTAATGAAAAACTGTTTTTT CASTRTGLTNEKLFF
few TRBD2 TRBJ2-1 TRBV20-1 TGCAGTGCTGCGAGGGCGGGGGGCGGGAGGTCCCTCGGGGAGCAGTTCTTC CSAARAGGGRSLGEQFF
many . TRBJ2-3 TRBV6-5 TGTGCCAGCAGTCGCCCGGGGGGCCAAGATACGCAGTATTTT CASSRPGGQDTQYF
few . TRBJ2-3 TRBV28 TGTGCCAGCAGTTCCCCTGCTGTTGGCACAGATACGCAGTATTTT CASSSPAVGTDTQYF
many . TRBJ2-3 TRBV7-2 TGTGCCAGCAGCACCTACCCGCCTGATACGCAGTATTTT CASSTYPPDTQYF
few TRBD1 TRBJ2-2 TRBV7-9 TGTGCCAGCAGCTCGAGGACAGGGGTGGACACCGGGGAGCTGTTTTTT CASSSRTGVDTGELFF
many TRBD2 TRBJ2-1 TRBV10-2 TGCGCCAGCAGTGAGTCCGGCGGGGGGCGATACAATGAGCAGTTCTTC CASSESGGGRYNEQFF
. . TRBJ1-3 TRBV28 TGTGCCAGCACAGAGTTAAGTGGAAACACCATATATTTT CASTELSGNTIYF
many TRBD1 TRBJ1-4 TRBV7-9 TGTGCCAGCAGCTTAGAGGGGACAGCTGAAAAACTGTTTTTT CASSLEGTAEKLFF
many TRBD2 TRBJ2-3 TRBV14 TGTGCCAGCAGCCAACCCCGGGGGAGCGGGGGCACAGATACGCAGTATTTT CASSQPRGSGGTDTQYF
many . TRBJ2-1 TRBV28 TGTGCCAGCAGTCGAACTTCCCCCAGGGAGCAGTTCTTC CASSRTSPREQFF
many . TRBJ2-2 TRBV18 TGTGCCAGCTCACCATCTGGAGTCGGGGAGCTGTTTTTT CASSPSGVGELFF
many . TRBJ1-5 TRBV7-2 TGTGCCAGCAGCAAACAGGGAGGTCAGCCCCAGCATTTT CASSKQGGQPQHF
once . TRBJ1-3 TRBV30 TGTGCCTGGAAGATGGGGGCTGGAAACACCATATATTTT CAWKMGAGNTIYF
many . TRBJ2-2 TRBV5-4 TGTGCGATTAGCTCCGGGGCCGACACCGGGGAGCTGTTTTTT CAISSGADTGELFF
many . TRBJ1-1 TRBV15 TGTGCCACCAGCAGATACAGGGTGAACACTGAAGCTTTCTTT CATSRYRVNTEAFF
many TRBD2 TRBJ2-3 TRBV4-3 TGCGCCAGCAGCCAAGGACTAGCGGATAGCACAGATACGCAGTATTTT CASSQGLADSTDTQYF
many TRBD2 TRBJ2-2 TRBV12-3/TRBV12-4 TGTGCCAGCAGCATTCTTTTAACGGGACTAGCGGAGATAAACACCGGGGAGCTGTTTTTT CASSILLTGLAEINTGELFF
many TRBD2 TRBJ2-3 TRBV29-1 TGCAGCGTTGAGATCCTAGCGGGCCGCACAGATACGCAGTATTTT CSVEILAGRTDTQYF